This entry describes one T cell receptor beta chain. The antigen is not known. This sample was taken from a study of persistence of HIV-infected CD4 T cells. Anti-CD3/anti-CD28 beads served as a nonspecific positive control stimulus. Sorting of responding CD4+ T cells relied on upregulated CD40 ligand together with CD69. Sequencing used immunoSEQ version 4 in survey mode. The repertoire was sequenced with immunoSEQ multiplex PCR; TCRdb's copy has only in-frame clones and lacks some. The sample lists 40,000 to 55,000 clones, over 80% occurring once. The receptor was derived from an adult woman with HIV who was CMV-seropositive. The sequences come from CD4+ T cells sorted from PBMCs after approximately 20-hour stimulation, collected from a patient who received antiretroviral therapy.

DNA for the CDR3: TGTGCCAGCAGTCCCGCAGGTTTTAGGGGCTACACCTTC. Translating gives CASSPAGFRGYTF. V and J are TRBV12-3 or TRBV12-4 and TRBJ1-2; D is uncertain. The CDR3 spans 13 residues. The V end lost 5 bases, the J end lost 8 bases, and 15 bases lay between the germline ends.